This T cell receptor beta chain originates from a study of shared clonotypes between healthy human individuals. For the study at large: Every donor yielded three CD4 naive, three CD4 memory, two CD8 naive and one CD8 memory plate.

The protocol was immunoSEQ multiplex PCR, while the TCRdb copy is restricted to in-frame clones and leaves out a portion. The sample has under 2,500,000 clones; approximately 96% are singletons. Caucasian adults residing in Nashville, Tennessee made up all the donors. This clone appeared once. The antigen remains unidentified. V was pared by 5 bases and J by 2 bases, with 16 bases between. Germline CDR1 is SEHNR and CDR2 is FQNEAQ (reference sequence). There are 16 residues in the CDR3. Study results and caveats: Only blood was sampled; tissue repertoires likely differ. Generation probabilities of non-shared clonotypes were lower (relative to those shared by all four donors).

Material for sequencing was naive CD4+ T cells sorted from blood. Stated subset: CD45RA+ positively selected. This sequence joins TRBV7-9 and TRBJ2-1; possible D gene TRBD2, 7 bases. This TCR was recovered from a man between 18 and 29 years old in good health. CDR3 loop: CASSQVAGATYNEQFF. The CDR3 DNA is TGTGCCAGCAGCCAGGTCGCGGGGGCAACCTACAATGAGCAGTTCTTC.